This is a list of T cell receptor beta chains from one sample in a study of cytomegalovirus exposure and HLA in healthy donors. Profiled with immunoSEQ multiplex PCR; TCRdb holds only in-frame clones, not every one. The sample yields about 180,000 clones, around 82% seen once. Material: PBMCs. These receptors were obtained from a woman under 40 in good health and CMV-seropositive. The conserved cysteine and the conserved F or W are not part of the CDR3 here. Fields, in order: V gene, CDR3 protein.

v_call: TRBV7-9; cdr3_aa: ASSLKPDRPYGYT
v_call: TRBV27; cdr3_aa: ASSPASGGPSRRGTQY
v_call: TRBV7-4; cdr3_aa: ASSEGGQGAGNTIY
v_call: TRBV6-5; cdr3_aa: ASSRLVRGRETQY
v_call: TRBV2; cdr3_aa: ASSEFQTSYRQETQY
v_call: TRBV19; cdr3_aa: ASSIGEIGSYEQY
v_call: TRBV10-1; cdr3_aa: ASSERGLGTYEQY
v_call: TRBV11-2; cdr3_aa: ASSLDGDRVGQPQH
v_call: TRBV30; cdr3_aa: AWGAGSSYEQY
v_call: TRBV28; cdr3_aa: ASSPRQGGTIY
v_call: TRBV30; cdr3_aa: AWSYQGVGNEKLF
v_call: TRBV7-2; cdr3_aa: ASSQGRGAYLTGELF
v_call: TRBV10-2; cdr3_aa: ASLQVSPYEQY
v_call: TRBV7-3; cdr3_aa: ASSLTSGGTDTQY
v_call: TRBV7-2; cdr3_aa: ASSTLGTSSYGYT
v_call: TRBV18; cdr3_aa: ASSPRDQNFRQPQH
v_call: TRBV4-1; cdr3_aa: ASSSTGLSNQPQH
v_call: TRBV13; cdr3_aa: ASSLGSRLAGTGETQY
v_call: TRBV7-2; cdr3_aa: ASRNAGQSTDTQY
v_call: TRBV7-8; cdr3_aa: ASSLASHYGYT
v_call: TRBV28; cdr3_aa: ASSTPGGPAYEQY
v_call: TRBV7-2; cdr3_aa: ASRDRGPTGELF
v_call: TRBV27; cdr3_aa: ASSLSQTANTEAF
v_call: TRBV11-3; cdr3_aa: ASSLARNLNTGELF
v_call: TRBV27; cdr3_aa: ASSSVGSEQY
v_call: TRBV5-1; cdr3_aa: ASSPEEGRANYGYT
v_call: TRBV6-5; cdr3_aa: ASSLASLAGTYEQY
v_call: TRBV19; cdr3_aa: ASSISAGAGDTQY
v_call: TRBV5-6; cdr3_aa: ASSLGRGGATQY
v_call: TRBV10-3; cdr3_aa: AISVTGTARSQGSGYT
v_call: TRBV5-1; cdr3_aa: ASSLRGQRTYNEQF
v_call: TRBV10-2; cdr3_aa: ASSESLTSMGNEQF
v_call: TRBV11-3; cdr3_aa: ASSSLGQTQY
v_call: TRBV10-1; cdr3_aa: ASSPGTGRINEQF
v_call: TRBV6-5; cdr3_aa: ASSISLPYGYT
v_call: TRBV28; cdr3_aa: ASSLWGGPTLNQPQH
v_call: TRBV7-9; cdr3_aa: ASSPIRHRLPRGEKLF
v_call: TRBV23-1; cdr3_aa: ASRRSRVPDTQY
v_call: TRBV5-6; cdr3_aa: ASSWEQGQETQY
v_call: TRBV7-9; cdr3_aa: ASSPGGEGTQY
v_call: TRBV5-1; cdr3_aa: ASSSRQGANSPLH
v_call: TRBV5-1; cdr3_aa: ASSFAWGPTYEQY
v_call: TRBV2; cdr3_aa: ASSEGTGVSYEQY
v_call: TRBV4-1; cdr3_aa: ASSQDEGRGNTIY
v_call: TRBV7-9; cdr3_aa: ASRAAGHPQDTQY
v_call: TRBV7-8; cdr3_aa: ASTPGGDRASGYT
v_call: TRBV4-3; cdr3_aa: ASSQGNQGRWTDTQY
v_call: TRBV7-6; cdr3_aa: ASSTPLAGAETQY
v_call: TRBV4-2; cdr3_aa: ASSQVQGPISNTEAF
v_call: TRBV27; cdr3_aa: ASRPGQGLFGELF
v_call: TRBV27; cdr3_aa: ASSSGRGREQY
v_call: TRBV4-3; cdr3_aa: ASSQGRWIAGTDTQY
v_call: TRBV19; cdr3_aa: ASSLTSQSNTGELF
v_call: TRBV5-1; cdr3_aa: ASSPGQGLYGYT
v_call: TRBV27; cdr3_aa: ASSLSQSGGAVYPDTQY
v_call: TRBV7-9; cdr3_aa: ASSFPAVNEQF
v_call: TRBV29-1; cdr3_aa: SAQRGGNTGELF
v_call: TRBV28; cdr3_aa: ASRTGGQGGTDTQY
v_call: TRBV2; cdr3_aa: ASRGHRGAGGQPQH
v_call: TRBV18; cdr3_aa: ASSPGVDSPLH